This T cell receptor beta chain was captured by sequencing in a study of CD8 T cells in ankylosing spondylitis. This clonotype appeared many times. Preparation of TCR beta libraries was done by quantitative 5'-RACE with molecular barcodes. In TCRdb, the 5' RACE reads were re-called with MiXCR into one record per CDR3 protein. The sample carries 200,000 to 250,000 distinct CDR3 sequences, over 9.5% recorded once. What was sequenced was blood, either unsorted or a sorted T cell fraction (not recorded which). This TCR derives from a male donor with ankylosing spondylitis or in good health (not recorded which).

CDR3 residues: CASSLAPTNEKLFF. CDR3 nucleotide sequence: TGTGCCAGCAGTCTTGCGCCAACTAATGAAAAACTGTTTTTT. This chain joins TRBV27 and TRBJ1-4; D is ambiguous. The CDR3 runs to 14 residues. V lost 5 bases to trimming and J lost 0 bases, with 7 bases between them. CDR1 is MNHEY and CDR2 is SMNVEV in the germline V gene (reference sequence).